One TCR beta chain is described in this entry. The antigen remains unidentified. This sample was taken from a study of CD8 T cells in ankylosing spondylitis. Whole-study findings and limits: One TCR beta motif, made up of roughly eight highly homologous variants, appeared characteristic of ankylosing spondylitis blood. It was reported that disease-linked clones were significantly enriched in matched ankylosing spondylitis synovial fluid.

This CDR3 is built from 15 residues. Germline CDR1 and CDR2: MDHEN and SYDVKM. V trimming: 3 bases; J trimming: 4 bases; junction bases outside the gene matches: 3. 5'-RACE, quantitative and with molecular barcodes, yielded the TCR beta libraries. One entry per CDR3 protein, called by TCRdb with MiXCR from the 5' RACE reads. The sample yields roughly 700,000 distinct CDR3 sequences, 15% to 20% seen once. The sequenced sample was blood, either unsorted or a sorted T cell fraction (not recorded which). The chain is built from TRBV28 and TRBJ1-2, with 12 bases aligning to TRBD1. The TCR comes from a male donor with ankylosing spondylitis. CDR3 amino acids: CASSLGTGGAYGYTF. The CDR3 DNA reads TGTGCCAGCAGTTTGGGGACAGGGGGCGCCTATGGCTACACCTTC.